The 5 T cell receptor beta chains below come from one sample, sequenced in a study of chemoradiotherapy in HPV16-positive cancers. Only in-frame clones appear in the TCRdb table, and some are missing; sequencing was by immunoSEQ multiplex PCR. This table holds fewer than 18,000 clones, roughly three quarters found once. The sample was taken from a patient who underwent chemoradiotherapy. These TCRs come from a human donor with HPV-associated anogenital cancer.

The gene calls are TRBV7-2 and TRBJ1-3; 10 bases are a match to TRBD1. Germline V gives CDR1 SGHTA, CDR2 FQGNSA. This CDR3 has 15 amino acids. V shed 0 bases, J shed 8 bases, and the junction held 4 bases outside the gene matches. The CDR3 reads CASSLATGGRHTIYF. DNA for the CDR3: TGTGCCAGCAGCTTAGCGACAGGGGGCCGACACACCATATATTTT.

The chain couples TRBV6-1 to TRBJ1-2; unclear D gene. The germline V and J ends were trimmed by 2 bases and 6 bases, with 22 bases remaining between them. The CDR3 has 17 amino acids. In germline, CDR1 is MNHNS, CDR2 SASEGT. This CDR3 reads CASSETEIRRFSNGYTF. In nucleotides, the CDR3 is TGTGCCAGCAGTGAAACCGAAATTCGACGGTTTTCAAATGGCTACACCTTC.

CDR3 nucleotide sequence: TGTGCCAGCAGTGAAGCGCCTACTAGCGGAAGCACAGATACGCAGTATTTT. This gives the protein CASSEAPTSGSTDTQYF. V is TRBV6-1 and J is TRBJ2-3; 8 bases are a match to TRBD2. Unmatched junction bases numbered 5, after V lost 0 bases and J lost 0 bases. Germline assignment: CDR1 MNHNS and CDR2 SASEGT. The length of the CDR3 is 17 residues.

The chain joins TRBV6-1 to TRBJ1-1; D is unresolved. Germline assignment: CDR1 MNHNS and CDR2 SASEGT. CDR3 length equals 13 residues. Between the trimmed V and J ends, which lost 1 base and 7 bases, there was a span of 10 bases. Here the CDR3 DNA reads TGTGCCAGCAGTGAAGGGGAACACATTGAAGCTTTCTTT. As protein: CASSEGEHIEAFF.

The chain joins TRBV5-6 to TRBJ1-2; no definite D call. CDR1 is SGHDT, CDR2 YYEEEE, per germline. V was clipped by 2 bases and J by 0 bases, with 8 bases between them. This CDR3 region has 14 residues. The CDR3 bases are TGTGCCAGCAGCTTAACACAGCCTAACTATGGCTACACCTTC. This translates into CASSLTQPNYGYTF.